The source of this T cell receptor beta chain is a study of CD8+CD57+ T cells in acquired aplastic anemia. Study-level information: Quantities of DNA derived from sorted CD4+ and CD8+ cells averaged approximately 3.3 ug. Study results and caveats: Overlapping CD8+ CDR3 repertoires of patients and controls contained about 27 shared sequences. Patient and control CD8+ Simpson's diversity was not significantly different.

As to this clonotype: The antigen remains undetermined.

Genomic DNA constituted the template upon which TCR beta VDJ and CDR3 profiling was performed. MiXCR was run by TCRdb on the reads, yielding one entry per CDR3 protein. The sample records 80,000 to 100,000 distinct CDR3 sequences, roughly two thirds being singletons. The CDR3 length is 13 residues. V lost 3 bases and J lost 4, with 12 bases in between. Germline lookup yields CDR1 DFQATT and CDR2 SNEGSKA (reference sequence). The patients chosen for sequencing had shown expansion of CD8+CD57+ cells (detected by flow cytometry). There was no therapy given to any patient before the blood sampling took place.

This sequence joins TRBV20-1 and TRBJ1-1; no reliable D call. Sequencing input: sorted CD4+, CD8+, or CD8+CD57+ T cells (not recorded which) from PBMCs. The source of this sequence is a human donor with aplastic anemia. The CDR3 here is CSASRDLGTEAFF. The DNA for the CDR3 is TGCAGTGCTAGTCGGGATTTGGGCACTGAAGCTTTCTTT.